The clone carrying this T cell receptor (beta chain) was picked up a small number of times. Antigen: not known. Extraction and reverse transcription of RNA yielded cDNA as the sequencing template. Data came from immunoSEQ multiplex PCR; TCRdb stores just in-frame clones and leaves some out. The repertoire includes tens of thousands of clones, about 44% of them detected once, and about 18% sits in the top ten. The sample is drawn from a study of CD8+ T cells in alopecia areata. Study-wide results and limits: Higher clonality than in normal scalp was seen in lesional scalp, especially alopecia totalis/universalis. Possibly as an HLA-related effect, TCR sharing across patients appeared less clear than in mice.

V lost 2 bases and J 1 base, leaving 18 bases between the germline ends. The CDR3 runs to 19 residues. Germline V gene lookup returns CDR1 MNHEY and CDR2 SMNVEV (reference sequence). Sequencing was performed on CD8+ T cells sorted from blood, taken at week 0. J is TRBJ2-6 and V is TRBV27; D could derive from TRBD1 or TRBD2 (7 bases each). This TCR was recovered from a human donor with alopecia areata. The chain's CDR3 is CASSLTSGTVISGANVLTF. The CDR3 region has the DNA TGTGCCAGCAGTTTAACGAGCGGGACAGTCATTTCTGGGGCCAACGTCCTGACTTTC. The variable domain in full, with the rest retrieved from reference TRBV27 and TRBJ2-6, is EAQVTQNPRYLITVTGKKLTVTCSQNMNHEYMSWYRQDPGLGLRQIYYSMNVEVTDKGDVPEGYKVSRKEKRNFPLILESPSPNQTSLYFCASSLTSGTVISGANVLTFGAGSRLTVL.